The rows below give T cell receptor beta chains drawn from one sample of a study of CD8 T cells in Susac syndrome. TCRdb re-called the immunoSEQ multiplex PCR reads through MiXCR, storing one row per CDR3 protein. Here the sample spans some 180,000 distinct CDR3 sequences, about 95% being singletons. Specimen: CD4+ T cells from PBMCs. Receptors originate from a human donor in good health. The CDR3 runs from the conserved cysteine through the conserved F or W.

J,V,CDR3
TRBJ2-1,TRBV20-1,CSARDIRRNNEQFF
TRBJ2-7,TRBV20-1,CSARGQQGASGEQYF
TRBJ2-7,TRBV12-3/TRBV12-4,CASSPDNYEQYF
TRBJ1-1,TRBV7-9,CASSSSQWNTEAFF
TRBJ2-7,TRBV29-1,CSATGTGIYEQYF
TRBJ2-5,TRBV29-1,CSVPLGNQETQYF
TRBJ2-1,TRBV9,CASSVGYIASSYNEQFF
TRBJ1-1,TRBV14,CASSQVWGVNTEAFF
TRBJ2-5,TRBV28,CASSSLGLAGEETQYF
TRBJ1-5,TRBV28,CASSANQPQHF
TRBJ1-1,TRBV29-1,CSLGAANTEAFF
TRBJ1-1,TRBV2,CASIGRTEAFF
TRBJ2-1,TRBV7-9,CASSFDGYRNRSYNEQFF
TRBJ2-7,TRBV6-6,CASSWPHRSSYEQYF
TRBJ2-1,TRBV20-1,CSARTGTSGRNEQFF
TRBJ1-4,TRBV4-2,CASSQEIPESNEKLFF
TRBJ2-1,TRBV29-1,CSALTGSYNNEQFF
TRBJ2-3,TRBV20-1,CSATPLAGDRDTQYF